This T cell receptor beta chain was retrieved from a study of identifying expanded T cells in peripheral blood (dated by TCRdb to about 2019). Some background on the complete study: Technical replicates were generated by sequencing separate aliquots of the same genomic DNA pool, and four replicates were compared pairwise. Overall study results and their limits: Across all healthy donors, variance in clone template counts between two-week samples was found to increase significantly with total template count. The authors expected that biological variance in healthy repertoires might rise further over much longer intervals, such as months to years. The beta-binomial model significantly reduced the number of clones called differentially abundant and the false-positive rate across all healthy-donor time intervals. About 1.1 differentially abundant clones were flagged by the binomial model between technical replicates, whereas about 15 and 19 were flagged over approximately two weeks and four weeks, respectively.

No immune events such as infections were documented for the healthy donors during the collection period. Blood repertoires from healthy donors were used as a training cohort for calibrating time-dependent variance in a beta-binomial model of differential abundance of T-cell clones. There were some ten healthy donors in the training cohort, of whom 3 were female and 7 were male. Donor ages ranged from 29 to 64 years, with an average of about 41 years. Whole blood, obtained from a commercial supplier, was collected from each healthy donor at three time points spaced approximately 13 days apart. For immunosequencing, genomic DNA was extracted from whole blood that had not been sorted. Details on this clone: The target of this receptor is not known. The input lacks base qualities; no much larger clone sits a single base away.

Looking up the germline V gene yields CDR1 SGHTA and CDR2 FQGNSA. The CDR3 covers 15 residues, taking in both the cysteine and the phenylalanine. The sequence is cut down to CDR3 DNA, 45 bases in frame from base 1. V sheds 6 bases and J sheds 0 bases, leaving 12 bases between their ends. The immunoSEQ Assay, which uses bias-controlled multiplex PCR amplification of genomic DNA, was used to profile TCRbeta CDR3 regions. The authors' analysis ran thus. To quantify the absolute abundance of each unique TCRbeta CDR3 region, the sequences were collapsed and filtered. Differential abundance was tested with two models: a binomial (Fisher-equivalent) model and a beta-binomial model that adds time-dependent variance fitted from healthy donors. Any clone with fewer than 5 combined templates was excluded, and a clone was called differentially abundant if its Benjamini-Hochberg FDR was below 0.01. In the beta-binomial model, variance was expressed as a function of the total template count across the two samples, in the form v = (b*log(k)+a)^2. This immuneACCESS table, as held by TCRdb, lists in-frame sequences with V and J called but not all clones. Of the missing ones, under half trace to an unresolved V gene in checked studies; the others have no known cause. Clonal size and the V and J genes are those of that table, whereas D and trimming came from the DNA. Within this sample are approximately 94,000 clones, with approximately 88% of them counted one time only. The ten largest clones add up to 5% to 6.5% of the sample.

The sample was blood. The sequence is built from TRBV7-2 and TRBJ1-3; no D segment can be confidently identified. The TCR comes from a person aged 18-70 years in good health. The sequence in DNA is TGTGCCAGCAGTCAGTCGGCCTTCTCTGGAAACACCATATATTTT. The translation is CASSQSAFSGNTIYF.